These 5 T cell receptor beta chains were all obtained from the same sample, sequenced in a study of beta chain features in type 1 diabetes. Study-level points and caveats: There was a moderate but significant shortening of TCRB CDR3s in all four CD4+ subsets of Type 1 diabetes patients.

Since all of the isolated RNA was reverse transcribed, expressed TCRB transcripts were what got sequenced. Assay used: immunoSEQ multiplex PCR; TCRdb lists only in-frame clones, some missing. This sample has tens of thousands of clones; roughly 70% occur once, and the top ten carry more than 2%. These receptors have no identified antigens. Material for sequencing was Tregs from blood. Source of these receptors: a woman between 18 and 29 years old with type 1 diabetes.

This rearrangement joins TRBV2 to TRBJ2-7, with 11 bases aligning to TRBD2. The CDR3 spans 15 residues. CDR1 and CDR2 (germline): SNHLY, FYNNEI. The junction had 5 bases not matched to a gene; V was cut back by 4 bases and J by 3 bases. The chain's CDR3 is CASSGTGTSGYEQYF. The CDR3 nucleotides are TGTGCCAGCAGTGGCACCGGGACTAGCGGCTACGAGCAGTACTTC.

The chain combines TRBV15 with TRBJ2-1, with TRBD1 matching 7 bases. The CDR3 spans 13 residues. Trimming at V came to 1 base and at J to 8 bases, leaving 2 bases not matched to a gene. CDR1 LNHNV and CDR2 YYDKDF come from the germline V gene (reference sequence). The CDR3 protein is CATSRGDSDEQFF. The CDR3 region has the DNA TGTGCCACCAGCAGAGGGGACAGTGATGAGCAGTTCTTC.

The V gene is TRBV21-1, the J gene TRBJ2-2; TRBD1 reflects the table's D call only, with no check against the DNA. TRBV21-1 is labeled a pseudogene. CDR3 length: 13 residues. CDR3 nucleotides: TGTGCCAGCAGCAGACAGGGGACCGGGGAGCTGTTTTTT. Translation: CASSRQGTGELFF.

The chain carries TRBV7-9 and TRBJ1-5; TRBD1 agrees at 9 bases. Per the germline V gene, CDR1 is SEHNR and CDR2 is FQNEAQ (reference sequence). CDR3 size: 15 residues. V gave up 4 bases and J gave up 6 bases; unmatched junction bases: 7. The CDR3, as DNA: TGTGCCAGCAGCTCTGGGACAGGGACACCTCAGCCCCAGCATTTT. Amino acid sequence: CASSSGTGTPQPQHF.

This rearrangement joins TRBV18 to TRBJ2-2, with TRBD2 as a possible D gene (6 bases). Germline lookup yields CDR1 KGHSH and CDR2 LQKENI. This CDR3 comprises 16 residues. V lost 3 bases and J 6 bases, leaving 17 bases between the germline ends. CDR3 nucleotide sequence: TGTGCCAGCTCACCCCCCGCGGAGGGTAGTGCCGGGGAGCTGTTTTTT. Translating it yields CASSPPAEGSAGELFF.